The 6 T cell receptor beta chains reported below all come from one sample, sequenced in a study of siplizumab effects on memory and regulatory T cells (dated by TCRdb to 2018 to 2020). The library was built by means of the immunoSEQ multiplex PCR assay. What TCRdb holds here is the immuneACCESS table cut down to in-frame rearrangements. Part of the clones is not present; checked against another copy, under half of the missing clones reflect an unresolved V gene, and the others are unexplained. The sample includes tens of thousands of clones, with around 94% observed a single time. Approximately 0.31% of the sample belongs to the ten largest clones. Specimen: non-Treg CD4+ T cells sorted from blood. This specimen's cell subset or site label, interpreted: FACS-sorted unstimulated CD4+ non-regulatory T cells. The receptors were gathered from a human donor in good health.

This clone was recorded only once. J is TRBJ1-6 and V is TRBV27; 7 nucleotides line up with TRBD1. There are 13 residues in the CDR3. The germline CDR1 and CDR2 sequences are MNHEY and SMNVEV (reference sequence). Losses at the gene ends were 5 bases for V and 8 bases for J; bases not matched to a gene: 3. The DNA of the CDR3 is TGTGCCAGCAGTCCGACAGGGTATTCACCCCTCCACTTT. This translates into CASSPTGYSPLHF.

V and J are TRBV5-1 and TRBJ2-7; D is uncertain. V lost 1 base and J 0 bases, leaving 14 bases between the germline ends. Germline V gives CDR1 SGHRS, CDR2 YFSETQ. This CDR3 has 16 residues. The CDR3 is CASSLSPGVFSYEQYF. The CDR3 nucleotides are TGCGCCAGCAGCTTGTCCCCTGGGGTGTTCTCCTACGAGCAGTACTTC.

This clone appeared once. The J gene is TRBJ2-7, the V gene TRBV18; 7 bases match TRBD1. V gave up 1 base and J gave up 5 bases; unmatched junction bases: 11. This CDR3 contains 16 residues. Germline assignment: CDR1 KGHSH and CDR2 LQKENI. The CDR3 DNA sequence: TGTGCCAGCTCACCACTTCCGGGACAGAACAATAACGAGCAGTACTTC. Protein: CASSPLPGQNNNEQYF.

J is TRBJ2-7 and V is TRBV2; D may be TRBD2 (6 bases). CDR1 is SNHLY and CDR2 is FYNNEI in the germline V gene. The V end lost 4 bases, the J end lost 4 bases, and 11 bases lay between the germline ends. This CDR3 region has 13 residues. The CDR3 protein is CASSAVSGYEQYF. Here the CDR3 DNA reads TGTGCCAGCAGTGCGGTTAGCGGATACGAGCAGTACTTC.

The genes are TRBV9 and TRBJ2-2, with a weak D call TRBD2 (5 bases). From germline, CDR1 is SGDLS and CDR2 YYNGEE. V shed 0 bases and J shed 2 bases, with 14 bases lying between them. The CDR3 consists of 17 residues. CDR3 loop: CASSVAIGGLNTGELFF. CDR3 sequence (DNA): TGTGCCAGCAGCGTAGCTATCGGCGGGCTTAACACCGGGGAGCTGTTTTTT.

The CDR3 coding sequence is TGTGCCAGCAGCCATTTGGGGGAAGAGACCCAGTACTTC. As protein: CASSHLGEETQYF. This chain uses TRBV9 with TRBJ2-5; D possibly matches TRBD1 or TRBD2 (5 bases each). V lost 4 bases to trimming and J lost 3 bases, with 10 bases between them. This CDR3 comprises 13 residues. Germline lookup yields CDR1 SGDLS and CDR2 YYNGEE.